This entry lists 8 T cell receptor beta chains sequenced from one sample in a study of identical twins. TCRdb used MiXCR to reprocess the 5' RACE reads, holding one entry per CDR3 protein. The table has about 550,000 distinct CDR3 sequences, approximately 20% seen once; the top ten hold 0.45% to 0.5%. The sample was also reused in another study, on yellow fever vaccine responses in identical twins.

The sequencing sample was made of CD4+ T cells sorted from blood. These receptors were collected from a woman under 30 in good health.

The gene calls are TRBV11-2 and TRBJ2-5, with D possibly called TRBD1 or TRBD2 (6 bases each). This CDR3 is built from 14 residues. V lost 5 bases, J lost 5 bases, and 15 bases lay in between. CDR1 and CDR2 from the germline V gene are SGHAT and FQNNGV. CDR3 loop: CASSLGGLSETQYF. The CDR3 DNA is TGTGCCAGCAGCCTGGGGGGCCTTTCGGAGACCCAGTACTTC.

This clonotype has at least ten counts. The rearrangement uses TRBV12-3 or TRBV12-4 and TRBJ2-1; D is undetermined. The CDR3 has 15 amino acids. Trimming left V 7 bases short and J 2 bases short, with 15 bases between. This CDR3 reads CASIPTIAPYNEQFF. The CDR3 bases are TGTGCCAGCATCCCGACAATCGCGCCCTACAATGAGCAGTTCTTC.

This clonotype came up many times. The chain combines TRBV28 with TRBJ2-3, with 7 bases fitting TRBD2. Trimming removed 6 bases from V and 3 bases from J; junction bases left unmatched: 9. Germline V gives CDR1 MDHEN, CDR2 SYDVKM. The CDR3 has 15 residues. CDR3 in amino acids: CASSTGGSGTDTQYF. The CDR3 bases are TGTGCCAGCAGCACCGGGGGGTCCGGTACAGATACGCAGTATTTT.

The rearrangement uses TRBV20-1 and TRBJ2-4, with D possibly TRBD1 on 6 matching bases. CDR1 DFQATT and CDR2 SNEGSKA come from the germline V gene (reference sequence). V was shortened by 3 bases and J by 3 bases, with 15 bases between the two germline ends. The CDR3 consists of 15 residues. CDR3 nucleotides: TGCAGTGCTAGGGGGATGACAGGCGGCAAAAACATTCAGTACTTC. As protein: CSARGMTGGKNIQYF.

V usage is TRBV5-1 and J usage is TRBJ1-1; 8 nucleotides agree with TRBD1. V trimming: 5 bases; J trimming: 2 bases; junction bases outside the gene matches: 14. The CDR3 covers 17 residues. Germline V gives CDR1 SGHRS, CDR2 YFSETQ. The CDR3 sequence is CASRPTDGDRTNTEAFF. The CDR3 region has the DNA TGCGCCAGCAGACCTACCGACGGGGACAGGACTAACACTGAAGCTTTCTTT. Full variable domain (rest looked up from reference TRBV5-1 and TRBJ1-1): KAGVTQTPRYLIKTRGQQVTLSCSPISGHRSVSWYQQTPGQGLQFLFEYFSETQRNKGNFPGRFSGRQFSNSRSEMNVSTLELGDSALYLCASRPTDGDRTNTEAFFGQGTRLTVV.

This chain connects TRBV12-3 or TRBV12-4 to TRBJ2-2; possible D gene TRBD1, 5 bases. The CDR3 is made up of 14 amino acids. The germline V and J ends were trimmed by 9 bases and 0 bases, with 11 bases remaining between them. CDR3 DNA sequence: TGTGCCAGTCGGACATTCGCGAACACCGGGGAGCTGTTTTTT. Its translation is CASRTFANTGELFF.

The J gene is TRBJ2-7, the V gene TRBV20-1; a possible D gene is TRBD2 (6 bases). Trimming took 0 bases from V and 6 from J, leaving 15 bases between them. Germline loops: CDR1 DFQATT, CDR2 SNEGSKA (reference sequence). This CDR3 is built from 14 residues. CDR3 sequence reads: CSARDRDWRIEQYF. The CDR3 DNA follows: TGCAGTGCTAGAGACCGGGACTGGAGGATCGAGCAGTACTTC.

This clonotype was detected a few times. The gene calls are TRBV20-1 and TRBJ1-1; D possibly corresponds to TRBD1 (5 bases). The CDR3 has 15 residues. The germline V gene has CDR1 DFQATT and CDR2 SNEGSKA (reference sequence). V lost 3 bases and J lost 1, with 15 bases in between. CDR3: CSAREPGGANTEAFF. The CDR3, as DNA: TGCAGTGCTAGGGAGCCAGGAGGGGCGAACACTGAAGCTTTCTTT.